This TCR beta chain appears in the sequencing data of a study of Graves' ophthalmopathy and Graves' hyperthyroidism. TCR beta CDR3 amplification used RNA transcripts. HTBI primers served in a first-round RT-PCR, which a second-round multiplex PCR followed. TCRdb processed the multiplex PCR reads anew with MiXCR; each CDR3 protein has one entry. This sample has about 620,000 distinct CDR3 sequences, with about 20% found just once. Study conclusions and caveats: Discriminating ophthalmopathy from stable hyperthyroidism, a 13-signature model attained a sensitivity of around 87% and a specificity of approximately 77%.

As to this clonotype: Its cognate antigen is unknown.

Hyperthyroidism patients were newly diagnosed, ill under 2 months, and aged 18 to 65 years. The diagnostic workup employed clinical symptoms, serum thyroxine, TRAb, thyroid ultrasound and orbital computed tomography. Germline lookup yields CDR1 SGDLS and CDR2 YYNGEE. The J segment lost 0 bases and the V segment lost 7 bases, leaving 15 bases of the junction unmatched. The CDR3 contains 17 residues. The receptor was derived from a woman in her late teens or twenties with stable Graves' hyperthyroidism. Some clones in this sample may be carry-over from other donors' samples. This chain links TRBV9 with TRBJ1-2, with TRBD1 identical over 7 bases. Sequenced: peripheral blood. This chain's CDR3 is CASAKGASEPPNYGYTF. CDR3 sequence (DNA): TGTGCCAGCGCGAAGGGGGCATCCGAACCCCCTAACTATGGCTACACCTTC.